This TCR beta chain derives from a study of CXCR3-negative and CXCR3-positive naive CD8 T cells. Whole-study findings and limits: For CXCR3-positive naive cells, TRB CDR3s were more hydrophobic than those of CXCR3-negative naive cells. Memory cells diverged, while naive CXCR3-positive and CXCR3-negative cells had similar TRBV-TRBJ usage.

Researchers sorted about 300,000 cells of each CD8+ T cell subset in triplicate. The naive CD8+ gate required CD45RO-CCR7+CD27+CD95- phenotype. UMI-labeled 5' RACE yielded the TRB cDNA libraries. TCRdb re-called the 5' RACE reads and gives one entry per CDR3 protein, without DNA. The table for this sample gives fewer than 55,000 distinct CDR3 sequences. Turning to this clonotype: Its target is unknown.

Germline CDR1 and CDR2: LGHDT and YNNKEL (reference sequence). The CDR3 is 16 amino acids. The genes are TRBV3-1 and TRBJ2-1; as DNA is missing, the TRBD1 call by TCRdb cannot be tested. Sequencing input: naive CXCR3- CD8+ T cells from blood. As to subset: CD45RO-CCR7+CD27+CD95- naive CD8+ T cells lacking CXCR3 (TNR3-). The sequence derives from a human donor in good health. Some clones in this sample may be carry-over from other donors' samples. CDR3 residues: CASSQTLGGHYNEQFF.